The 18 T cell receptor beta chains reported below all come from one sample, sequenced in a study of blood T cell repertoires in COVID-19. Measured with immunoSEQ multiplex PCR; TCRdb has only the in-frame clones, and not every one. In the table there are approximately 210,000 clones, over 70% of which are singletons. Source material: peripheral blood. The receptors were sampled from a man between 45 and 60 years old with active or convalescent COVID-19.

The chain carries TRBV18 and TRBJ1-3, with D perhaps matching TRBD1 (5 bases). Germline V CDR1 and CDR2: KGHSH, LQKENI. The CDR3 consists of 15 residues. V gave up 3 bases and J gave up 4 bases, with 13 bases separating them. In nucleotides, the CDR3 is TGTGCCAGCTCACCGGACGGGACTCACGGAAACACCATATATTTT. It yields the protein CASSPDGTHGNTIYF.

A single count supports this clone. The CDR3 loop is CASSRDRAREQYF. CDR3 DNA sequence: TGTGCCAGCAGTCGGGACAGGGCTCGCGAGCAGTACTTC. V and J are TRBV2 and TRBJ2-7, with 9 bases matching TRBD1. Germline values: CDR1 SNHLY, CDR2 FYNNEI. Trimming took 5 bases from V and 6 from J; bases not matched to a gene: 5. This CDR3 has 13 residues.

The count of this clone is one. The chain uses TRBV18 and TRBJ1-5; D is possibly TRBD1 (5 bases). From germline, CDR1 is KGHSH and CDR2 LQKENI. V dropped 3 bases and J dropped 13 bases, with 10 bases sitting between them. This CDR3 has 11 amino acids. The CDR3 nucleotides read TGTGCCAGCTCACCTGTGGGGACTCAGCATTTT. It translates to CASSPVGTQHF.

J is TRBJ2-4 and V is TRBV28; 10 bases are a match to TRBD2. With V trimmed by 2 bases and J by 0 bases, 7 bases remained unmatched. The CDR3 loop spans 18 amino acids. Per the germline V gene, CDR1 is MDHEN and CDR2 is SYDVKM. This chain's CDR3 is CASSLVSGRALAKNIQYF. CDR3 bases: TGTGCCAGCAGTTTAGTAAGCGGGAGGGCCTTAGCCAAAAACATTCAGTACTTC.

This clone was counted a single time. The chain uses TRBV11-2 and TRBJ1-3, with D unresolved. The CDR3 spans 16 residues. The germline gives CDR1 SGHAT, CDR2 FQNNGV. The ends were cut back, 5 bases at V and 0 bases at J, with 14 bases in the middle. The DNA of the CDR3 is TGTGCCAGCAGCACGACACCTTCGGTCTCTGGAAACACCATATATTTT. Its translation is CASSTTPSVSGNTIYF. The full variable domain, completed using reference TRBV11-2 and TRBJ1-3, is EAGVAQSPRYKIIEKRQSVAFWCNPISGHATLYWYQQILGQGPKLLIQFQNNGVVDDSQLPKDRFSAERLKGVDSTLKIQPAKLEDSAVYLCASSTTPSVSGNTIYFGEGSWLTVV.

This chain connects TRBV5-4 to TRBJ1-1; TRBD1 matches 7 bases. This CDR3 has 13 amino acids. Looked up from germline, CDR1 is SGHNT and CDR2 is YYREEE (reference sequence). The V and J ends lost 1 base and 3 bases, in that order; junction bases with no gene match: 0. The CDR3 coding sequence is TGTGCCAGCAGCTTGACAGGGGACACTGAAGCTTTCTTT. Translation gives CASSLTGDTEAFF.

This chain connects TRBV2 to TRBJ2-1; possibly TRBD2 for D (5 bases). Trimming removed 7 bases at V and 5 bases at J, with 12 bases between. This CDR3 has 13 amino acids. The germline gives CDR1 SNHLY, CDR2 FYNNEI. The CDR3 bases are TGTGCCAGCATCTCCCGGGAAGACAATGAGCAGTTCTTC. It encodes CASISREDNEQFF.

The V gene is TRBV7-6, the J gene TRBJ2-1; a possible D gene is TRBD1 (6 bases). The germline V gene encodes CDR1 SGHVS and CDR2 FNYEAQ. The CDR3 is 14 residues long. Deletions cut 0 bases from V and 9 bases from J, with 12 bases between. The CDR3 protein is CASSLAQGLGEQFF. The CDR3 bases are TGTGCCAGCAGCTTAGCGCAGGGGTTGGGTGAGCAGTTCTTC.

The chain recombines TRBV2 with TRBJ1-5; D is uncertain. The CDR3 covers 15 residues. Germline V lookup: CDR1 SNHLY, CDR2 FYNNEI. Between the trimmed V and J ends, which lost 5 bases and 0 bases, there was a span of 11 bases. CDR3 loop: CASSSVGDSNQPQHF. The CDR3 DNA is TGTGCCAGCAGTTCTGTCGGGGATAGCAATCAGCCCCAGCATTTT.

The chain recombines TRBV6-4 with TRBJ2-1; 8 positions match TRBD2. The CDR3 consists of 17 residues. V was clipped by 6 bases and J by 5 bases; unmatched bases: 15. Germline V CDR1 and CDR2: MRHNA, SNTAGT. CDR3 nucleotides: TGTGCCAGCAGCCTCCGAAGGATCGGAGCGGGAGACAATGAGCAGTTCTTC. It translates to CASSLRRIGAGDNEQFF.

The rearrangement joins TRBV15 to TRBJ1-5; D is ambiguous. This CDR3 comprises 13 residues. Germline lookup yields CDR1 LNHNV and CDR2 YYDKDF (reference sequence). Trimming left V 5 bases short and J 7 bases short, with 12 bases between. The CDR3 DNA reads as TGTGCCACCAGCTCCCAGCGGGAACAGCCCCAGCATTTT. Amino acid sequence: CATSSQREQPQHF.

This chain connects TRBV6-5 to TRBJ1-2, with TRBD1 matching 7 bases. The junction had 11 bases not matched to a gene; V was cut back by 6 bases and J by 4 bases. The CDR3 sequence is 15 residues long. Looked up from germline, CDR1 is MNHEY and CDR2 is SVGAGI. CDR3 nucleotide sequence: TGTGCCAGCAGAGCACCGGGACAGTCGGGCTATGGCTACACCTTC. Residues: CASRAPGQSGYGYTF.

The chain is built from TRBV9 and TRBJ2-7; possible D gene TRBD1, 6 bases. Germline CDR1 reads SGDLS; CDR2 reads YYNGEE. Trimming removed 3 bases at V and 2 bases at J, with 12 bases between. CDR3 length: 14 residues. In DNA form, the CDR3 reads TGTGCCAGCAGCGGCCGGGACAAGACCTACGAGCAGTACTTC. Protein sequence: CASSGRDKTYEQYF.

This clone was counted once. The chain couples TRBV10-3 to TRBJ2-7, with 9 positions matching TRBD1. With V trimmed by 3 bases and J by 7 bases, 7 bases remained unmatched. CDR3 length equals 14 residues. Germline V gene lookup returns CDR1 ENHRY and CDR2 SYGVKD. CDR3 nucleotide sequence: TGTGCCATCAGTGATCGGACAGGGGCGCGAGAGCAGTACTTC. Protein product: CAISDRTGAREQYF.

The chain carries TRBV11-2 and TRBJ2-4, with a weak D call TRBD1 (5 bases). CDR3 length: 16 amino acids. Trimming cost V 4 bases and J 1 base, with 14 bases left between them. The V gene's germline CDR1 is SGHAT and CDR2 FQNNGV. The CDR3 DNA sequence: TGTGCCAGCAGCTGGTCTGCCAGGGATGCCAAAAACATTCAGTACTTC. Its translation is CASSWSARDAKNIQYF.

This clone was counted once. V and J are TRBV27 and TRBJ1-2, with D possibly TRBD1 on 6 matching bases. Trimming removed 3 bases from V and 6 bases from J, with 14 bases in between. The CDR3 runs to 14 residues. CDR1 MNHEY and CDR2 SMNVEV come from the germline V gene (reference sequence). This chain's CDR3 is CASSFWDKRDGYTF. In DNA form, the CDR3 reads TGTGCCAGCAGTTTCTGGGACAAACGAGATGGCTACACCTTC.

This chain connects TRBV7-9 to TRBJ1-4; D is uncertain. Germline assignment: CDR1 SEHNR and CDR2 FQNEAQ (reference sequence). CDR3 length: 15 amino acids. Trimming cost V 3 bases and J 0 bases, with 8 bases left between them. DNA for the CDR3: TGTGCCAGCAGCTTTTCCAGTCCAACTAATGAAAAACTGTTTTTT. As protein: CASSFSSPTNEKLFF.

This chain joins TRBV7-8 and TRBJ1-1, with a weak D call TRBD1 (6 bases). The ends were cut back, 4 bases at V and 7 bases at J, with 16 bases in the middle. The germline V gene has CDR1 SGHVS and CDR2 FQNEAQ. This CDR3 comprises 14 residues. CDR3 sequence reads: CASSSTGQFNEAFF. CDR3 DNA: TGTGCCAGCAGCTCGACAGGACAGTTCAATGAAGCTTTCTTT.